Reported below is one T cell receptor beta chain. Its antigen is still unknown. The protocol was immunoSEQ multiplex PCR, while the TCRdb copy is restricted to in-frame clones and leaves out a portion. This table has over 70,000 clones, approximately 91% appearing once. This record belongs to a study of T cell responses to AZD1222 COVID-19 vaccine. General study points: Among those given AZD1222, only 5 to 7 were seropositive at baseline. Sampling captured repertoires only after the peak T cell response.

CDR3 length: 15 residues. The germline gives CDR1 MNHEY, CDR2 SMNVEV (reference sequence). V lost 6 bases, J lost 0 bases, and 12 bases lay in between. The chain combines TRBV27 with TRBJ1-3; perhaps TRBD1 as D (6 bases). The source of this sequence is an adult in good health. Here the sequenced sample was peripheral blood, taken on day 0 of AZD1222 vaccination. CDR3 nucleotide sequence: TGTGCCAGCAGCCCGGGACAACACTCTGGAAACACCATATATTTT. Translating it yields CASSPGQHSGNTIYF.